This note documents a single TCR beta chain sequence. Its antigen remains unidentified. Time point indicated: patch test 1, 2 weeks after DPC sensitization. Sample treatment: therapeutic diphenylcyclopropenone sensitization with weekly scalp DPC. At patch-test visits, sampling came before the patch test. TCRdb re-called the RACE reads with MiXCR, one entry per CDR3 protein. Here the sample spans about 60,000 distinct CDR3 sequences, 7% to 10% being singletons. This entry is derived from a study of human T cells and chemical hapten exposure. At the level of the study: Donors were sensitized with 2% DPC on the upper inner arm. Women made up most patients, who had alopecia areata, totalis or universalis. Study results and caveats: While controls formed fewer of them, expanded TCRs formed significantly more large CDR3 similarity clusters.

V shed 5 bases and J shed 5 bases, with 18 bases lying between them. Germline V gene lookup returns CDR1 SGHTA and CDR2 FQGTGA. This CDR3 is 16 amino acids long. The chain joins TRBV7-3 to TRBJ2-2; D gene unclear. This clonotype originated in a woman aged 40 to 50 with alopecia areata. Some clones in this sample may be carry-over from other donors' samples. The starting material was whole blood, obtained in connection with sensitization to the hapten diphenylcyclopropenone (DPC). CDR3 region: CASSRRAGAYTGELFF. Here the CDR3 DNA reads TGTGCCAGCAGCCGTAGAGCCGGAGCTTATACCGGGGAGCTGTTTTTT.